This section outlines one T cell receptor (beta chain) sequence together with its context. CDR1 and CDR2 (germline): MNHNS, SASEGT. Trimming took 2 bases from V and 7 from J, leaving 18 bases between them. This CDR3 contains 16 residues. In the naive CD8 group, cells lacked CD45RO and were positively selected for CCR7, so terminally differentiated effector memory CD45RA+ cells were left out. The assay was immunoSEQ multiplex PCR, and TCRdb's table has in-frame clones only and misses some. The data contain about 2.1 million clones, just over 90% of them singletons. The sample belongs to a study of shared clonotypes between healthy human individuals.

The TCR sequence derives from a man between 18 and 29 years old in good health. Some clones in this sample may be carry-over from other donors' samples. The sample taken for sequencing was naive CD8+ T cells from PBMCs. This sequence joins TRBV6-1 and TRBJ1-5; tentative D call: TRBD1 (6 bases). Here the CDR3 DNA reads TGTGCCAGCAGTGAAAGAGGGGGGGTTGCAAAGCAGCCCCAGCATTTT. Its translation: CASSERGGVAKQPQHF.